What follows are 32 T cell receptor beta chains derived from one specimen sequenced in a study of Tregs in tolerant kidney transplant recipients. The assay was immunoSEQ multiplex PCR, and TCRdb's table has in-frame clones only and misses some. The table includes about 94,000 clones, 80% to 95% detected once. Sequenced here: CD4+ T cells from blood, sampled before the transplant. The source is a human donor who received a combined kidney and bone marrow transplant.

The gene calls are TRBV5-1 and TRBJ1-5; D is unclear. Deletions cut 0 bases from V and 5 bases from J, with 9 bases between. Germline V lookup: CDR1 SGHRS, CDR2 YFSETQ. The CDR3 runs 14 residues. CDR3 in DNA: TGCGCCAGCAGCTTGGGCGGGAGGTATCAGCCCCAGCATTTT. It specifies CASSLGGRYQPQHF. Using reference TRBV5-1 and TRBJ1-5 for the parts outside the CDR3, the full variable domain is KAGVTQTPRYLIKTRGQQVTLSCSPISGHRSVSWYQQTPGQGLQFLFEYFSETQRNKGNFPGRFSGRQFSNSRSEMNVSTLELGDSALYLCASSLGGRYQPQHFGDGTRLSIL.

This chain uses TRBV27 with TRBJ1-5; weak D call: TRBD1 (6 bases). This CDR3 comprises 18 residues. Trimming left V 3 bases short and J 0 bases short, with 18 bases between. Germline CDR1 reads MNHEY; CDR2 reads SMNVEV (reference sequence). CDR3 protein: CASSLLGHSLDSNQPQHF. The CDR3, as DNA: TGTGCCAGCAGTTTGCTGGGACACTCCCTCGATAGCAATCAGCCCCAGCATTTT.

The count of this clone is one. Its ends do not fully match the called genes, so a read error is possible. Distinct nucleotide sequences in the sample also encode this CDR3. CDR3 loop: CASSLWDRANSPLHF. The CDR3 DNA reads TGCGCCAGCAGCCTGTGGGACAGAGCTAATTCCCCCCTCCACTTT. The gene calls are TRBV5-1 and TRBJ1-6, with TRBD1 matching 7 bases. Germline-derived CDR1 and CDR2 are SGHRS and YFSETQ. The CDR3 contains 15 residues.

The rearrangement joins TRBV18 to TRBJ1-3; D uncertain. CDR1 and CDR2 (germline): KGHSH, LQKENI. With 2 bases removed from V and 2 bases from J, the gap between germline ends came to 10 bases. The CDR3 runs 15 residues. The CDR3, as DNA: TGTGCCAGCTCACCAACGGGAGAGGCTGGAAACACCATATATTTT. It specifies CASSPTGEAGNTIYF.

CDR3: CASSRDYYNEQFF. CDR3 in DNA: TGTGCCAGCAGTCGTGACTACTACAATGAGCAGTTCTTC. This chain connects TRBV5-4 to TRBJ2-1; D is perhaps TRBD2 (5 bases). V was pared by 5 bases and J by 3 bases, with 9 bases between. Germline V gives CDR1 SGHNT, CDR2 YYREEE (reference sequence). The CDR3 length is 13 residues.

CDR3 bases: TGTGCCAGCAGTCCCGTGGCCCCCGGGACAGGGGTAGCCTATGGCTACACCTTC. This sequence encodes CASSPVAPGTGVAYGYTF. The chain has TRBV27 and TRBJ1-2, with 10 bases fitting TRBD1. This CDR3 spans 18 amino acids. The J segment lost 4 bases and the V segment lost 5 bases, leaving 16 bases of the junction unmatched. Germline V CDR1 and CDR2: MNHEY, SMNVEV (reference sequence).

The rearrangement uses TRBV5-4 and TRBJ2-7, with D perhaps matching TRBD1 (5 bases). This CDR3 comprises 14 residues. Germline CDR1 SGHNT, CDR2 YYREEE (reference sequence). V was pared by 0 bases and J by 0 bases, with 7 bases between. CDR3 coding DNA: TGTGCCAGCAGCTTGGACAGGAGCTCCTACGAGCAGTACTTC. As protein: CASSLDRSSYEQYF. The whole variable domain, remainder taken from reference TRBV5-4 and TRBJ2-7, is ETGVTQSPTHLIKTRGQQVTLRCSSQSGHNTVSWYQQALGQGPQFIFQYYREEENGRGNFPPRFSGLQFPNYSSELNVNALELDDSALYLCASSLDRSSYEQYFGPGTRLTVT.

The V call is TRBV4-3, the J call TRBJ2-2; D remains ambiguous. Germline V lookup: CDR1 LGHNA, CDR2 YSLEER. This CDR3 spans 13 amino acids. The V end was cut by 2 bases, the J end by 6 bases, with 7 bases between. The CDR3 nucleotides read TGCGCCAGCAGCCAATTTAGAGCCGGGGAGCTGTTTTTT. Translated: CASSQFRAGELFF.

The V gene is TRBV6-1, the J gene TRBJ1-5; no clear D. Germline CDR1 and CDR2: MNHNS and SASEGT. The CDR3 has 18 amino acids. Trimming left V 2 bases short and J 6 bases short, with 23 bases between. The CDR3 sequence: CASSELGLGVARGQPQHF. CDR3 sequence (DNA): TGTGCCAGCAGTGAATTGGGTTTGGGAGTCGCACGGGGTCAGCCCCAGCATTTT.

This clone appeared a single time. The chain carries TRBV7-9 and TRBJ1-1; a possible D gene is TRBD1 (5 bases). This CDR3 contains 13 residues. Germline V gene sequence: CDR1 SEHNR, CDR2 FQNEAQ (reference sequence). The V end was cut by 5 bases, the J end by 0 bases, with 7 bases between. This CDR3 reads CASSPTVNTEAFF. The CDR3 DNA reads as TGTGCCAGCAGCCCGACAGTGAACACTGAAGCTTTCTTT. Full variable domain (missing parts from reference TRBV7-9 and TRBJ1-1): DTGVSQNPRHKITKRGQNVTFRCDPISEHNRLYWYRQTLGQGPEFLTYFQNEAQLEKSRLLSDRFSAERPKGSFSTLEIQRTEQGDSAMYLCASSPTVNTEAFFGQGTRLTVV.

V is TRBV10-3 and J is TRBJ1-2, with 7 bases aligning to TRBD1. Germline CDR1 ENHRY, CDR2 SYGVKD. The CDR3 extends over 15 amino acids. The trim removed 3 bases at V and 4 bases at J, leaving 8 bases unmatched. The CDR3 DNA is TGTGCCATCAGTGATCTACCGGGACAGCGCTATGGCTACACCTTC. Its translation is CAISDLPGQRYGYTF.

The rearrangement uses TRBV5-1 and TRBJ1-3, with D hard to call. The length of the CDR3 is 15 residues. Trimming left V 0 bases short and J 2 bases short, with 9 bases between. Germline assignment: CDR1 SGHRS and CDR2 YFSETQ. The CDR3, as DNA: TGCGCCAGCAGCTTGGATGGAGGGACTGGAAACACCATATATTTT. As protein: CASSLDGGTGNTIYF. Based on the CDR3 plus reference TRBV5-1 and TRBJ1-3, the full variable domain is KAGVTQTPRYLIKTRGQQVTLSCSPISGHRSVSWYQQTPGQGLQFLFEYFSETQRNKGNFPGRFSGRQFSNSRSEMNVSTLELGDSALYLCASSLDGGTGNTIYFGEGSWLTVV.

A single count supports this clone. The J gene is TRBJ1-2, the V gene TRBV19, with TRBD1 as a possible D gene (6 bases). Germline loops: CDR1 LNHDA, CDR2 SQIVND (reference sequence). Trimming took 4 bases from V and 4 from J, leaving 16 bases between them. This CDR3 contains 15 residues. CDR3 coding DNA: TGTGCCAGTAGTACACCCGACAGGCCCGTCTATGGCTACACCTTC. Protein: CASSTPDRPVYGYTF.

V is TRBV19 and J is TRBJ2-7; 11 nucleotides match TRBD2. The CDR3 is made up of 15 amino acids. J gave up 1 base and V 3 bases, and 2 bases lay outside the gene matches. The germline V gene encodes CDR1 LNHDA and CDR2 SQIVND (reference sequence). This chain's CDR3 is CASSITSGRSYEQYF. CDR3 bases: TGTGCCAGTAGTATTACTAGCGGGAGATCCTACGAGCAGTACTTC.

The CDR3 sequence: CASSVFGAAGELFF. The CDR3 bases are TGTGCCAGTAGTGTATTTGGAGCGGCCGGGGAGCTGTTTTTT. The chain recombines TRBV19 with TRBJ2-2; possibly TRBD2 for D (5 bases). CDR3 length: 14 residues. V dropped 5 bases and J dropped 6 bases, with 13 bases sitting between them. Germline values: CDR1 LNHDA, CDR2 SQIVND (reference sequence). The full variable domain, rest sourced from reference TRBV19 and TRBJ2-2, is DGGITQSPKYLFRKEGQNVTLSCEQNLNHDAMYWYRQDPGQGLRLIYYSQIVNDFQKGDIAEGYSVSREKKESFPLTVTSAQKNPTAFYLCASSVFGAAGELFFGEGSRLTVL.

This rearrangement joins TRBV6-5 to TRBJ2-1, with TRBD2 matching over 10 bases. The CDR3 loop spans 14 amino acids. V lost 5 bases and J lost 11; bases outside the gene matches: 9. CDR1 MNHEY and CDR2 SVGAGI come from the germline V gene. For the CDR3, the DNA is TGTGCCAGCAGTCCGCTGACTAGCGGGTATAAGCAGTTCTTC. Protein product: CASSPLTSGYKQFF.

CDR3 sequence (DNA): TGTGCCAGCAGCTTAAGTGAGGGTCGGGAGCAGTTCTTC. It encodes CASSLSEGREQFF. V is TRBV7-3 and J is TRBJ2-1, with D possibly being TRBD2 (5 bases). V lost 1 base and J lost 10, with 11 bases in between. CDR1 and CDR2 from the germline V gene are SGHTA and FQGTGA. The CDR3 runs to 13 residues. Drawing the rest from reference TRBV7-3 and TRBJ2-1, the complete variable domain is GAGVSQTPSNKVTEKGKYVELRCDPISGHTALYWYRQSLGQGPEFLIYFQGTGAADDSGLPNDRFFAVRPEGSVSTLKIQRTERGDSAVYLCASSLSEGREQFFGPGTRLTVL.

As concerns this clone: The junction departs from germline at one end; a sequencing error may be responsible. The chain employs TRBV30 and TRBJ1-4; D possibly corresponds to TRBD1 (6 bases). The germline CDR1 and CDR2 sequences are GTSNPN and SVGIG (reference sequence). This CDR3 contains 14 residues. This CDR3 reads CAWGVGGGGEKLFF. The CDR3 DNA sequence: TGTGCCTGGGGTGTAGGGGGGGGAGGTGAAAAACTGTTTTTT.

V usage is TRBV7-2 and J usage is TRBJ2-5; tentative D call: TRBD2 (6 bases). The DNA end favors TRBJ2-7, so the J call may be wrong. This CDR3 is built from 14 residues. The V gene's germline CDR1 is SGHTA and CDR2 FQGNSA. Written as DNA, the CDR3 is TGTGCCAGCAGCTTGGGCGGGAACTCCTACGAGCAGTACTTC. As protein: CASSLGGNSYEQYF.

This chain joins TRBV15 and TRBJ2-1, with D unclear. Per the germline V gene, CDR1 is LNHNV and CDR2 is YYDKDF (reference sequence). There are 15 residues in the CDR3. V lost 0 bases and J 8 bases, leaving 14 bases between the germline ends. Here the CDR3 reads CATSRDGPGRDEQFF. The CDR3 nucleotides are TGTGCCACCAGCAGAGATGGTCCGGGTCGGGATGAGCAGTTCTTC.

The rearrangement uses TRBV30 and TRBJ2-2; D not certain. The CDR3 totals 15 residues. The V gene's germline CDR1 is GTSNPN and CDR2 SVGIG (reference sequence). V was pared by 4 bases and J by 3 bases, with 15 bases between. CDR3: CAWKKASADTGELFF. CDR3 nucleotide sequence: TGTGCCTGGAAGAAGGCGAGCGCGGACACCGGGGAGCTGTTTTTT. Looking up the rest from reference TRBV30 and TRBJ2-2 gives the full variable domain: SQTIHQWPATLVQPVGSPLSLECTVEGTSNPNLYWYRQAAGRGLQLLFYSVGIGQISSEVPQNLSASRPQDRQFILSSKKLLLSDSGFYLCAWKKASADTGELFFGEGSRLTVL.

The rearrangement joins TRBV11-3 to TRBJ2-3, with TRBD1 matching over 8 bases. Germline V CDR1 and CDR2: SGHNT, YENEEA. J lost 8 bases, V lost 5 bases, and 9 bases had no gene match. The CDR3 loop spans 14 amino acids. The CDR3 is CASSPGQAHVTQYF. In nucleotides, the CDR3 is TGTGCCAGCAGCCCGGGACAGGCGCATGTTACGCAGTATTTT.

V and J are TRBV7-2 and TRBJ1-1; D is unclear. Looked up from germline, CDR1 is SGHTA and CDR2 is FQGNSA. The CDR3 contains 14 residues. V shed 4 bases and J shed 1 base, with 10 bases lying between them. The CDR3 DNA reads TGTGCCAGCAGCTCCTACCCAAGGAACACTGAAGCTTTCTTT. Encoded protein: CASSSYPRNTEAFF.

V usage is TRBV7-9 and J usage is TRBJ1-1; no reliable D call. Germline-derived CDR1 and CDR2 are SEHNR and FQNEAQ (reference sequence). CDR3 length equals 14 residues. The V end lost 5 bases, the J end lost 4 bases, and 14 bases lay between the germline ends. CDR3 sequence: CASSPPPGSTEAFF. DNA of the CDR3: TGTGCCAGCAGCCCCCCACCGGGGAGCACTGAAGCTTTCTTT.

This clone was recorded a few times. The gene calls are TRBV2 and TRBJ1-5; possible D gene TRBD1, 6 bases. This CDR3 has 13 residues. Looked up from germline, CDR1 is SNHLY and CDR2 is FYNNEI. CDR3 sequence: CASQRDNNQPQHF. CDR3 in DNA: TGTGCTTCTCAGCGGGACAACAATCAGCCCCAGCATTTT. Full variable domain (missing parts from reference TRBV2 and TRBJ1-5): EPEVTQTPSHQVTQMGQEVILRCVPISNHLYFYWYRQILGQKVEFLVSFYNNEISEKSEIFDDQFSVERPDGSNFTLKIRSTKLEDSAMYFCASQRDNNQPQHFGDGTRLSIL.

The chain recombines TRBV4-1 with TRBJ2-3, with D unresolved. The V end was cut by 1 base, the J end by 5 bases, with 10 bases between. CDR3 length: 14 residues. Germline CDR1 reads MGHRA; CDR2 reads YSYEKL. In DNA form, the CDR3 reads TGCGCCAGCAGCCAAGTGAGCAGCGTAGATACGCAGTATTTT. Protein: CASSQVSSVDTQYF.

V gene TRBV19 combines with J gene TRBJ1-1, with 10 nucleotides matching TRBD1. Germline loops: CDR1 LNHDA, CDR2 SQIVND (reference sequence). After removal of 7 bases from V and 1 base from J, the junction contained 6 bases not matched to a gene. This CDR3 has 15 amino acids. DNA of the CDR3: TGTGCCAGTACCGAGGGACAGGGGTCGAACACTGAAGCTTTCTTT. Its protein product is CASTEGQGSNTEAFF. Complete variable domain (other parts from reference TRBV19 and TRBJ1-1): DGGITQSPKYLFRKEGQNVTLSCEQNLNHDAMYWYRQDPGQGLRLIYYSQIVNDFQKGDIAEGYSVSREKKESFPLTVTSAQKNPTAFYLCASTEGQGSNTEAFFGQGTRLTVV.

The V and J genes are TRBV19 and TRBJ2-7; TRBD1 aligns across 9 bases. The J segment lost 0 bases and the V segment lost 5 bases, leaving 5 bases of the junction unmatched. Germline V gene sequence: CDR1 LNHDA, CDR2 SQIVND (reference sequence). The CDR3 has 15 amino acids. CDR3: CASSLRGQGSYEQYF. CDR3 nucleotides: TGTGCCAGTAGTTTGAGGGGACAGGGCTCCTACGAGCAGTACTTC.

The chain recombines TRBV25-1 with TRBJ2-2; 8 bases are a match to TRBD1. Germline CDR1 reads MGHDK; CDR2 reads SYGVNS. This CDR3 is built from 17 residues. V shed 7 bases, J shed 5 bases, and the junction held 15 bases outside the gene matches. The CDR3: CASTQAQGASPTGELFF. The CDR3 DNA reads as TGTGCCAGCACCCAGGCCCAGGGGGCTTCCCCTACCGGGGAGCTGTTTTTT.

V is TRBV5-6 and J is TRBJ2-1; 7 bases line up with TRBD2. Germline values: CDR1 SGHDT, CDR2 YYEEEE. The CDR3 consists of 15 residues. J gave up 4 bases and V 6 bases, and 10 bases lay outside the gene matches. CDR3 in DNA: TGTGCCAGCACCCCCAGGTGGGGGGGTTACAATGAGCAGTTCTTC. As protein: CASTPRWGGYNEQFF.

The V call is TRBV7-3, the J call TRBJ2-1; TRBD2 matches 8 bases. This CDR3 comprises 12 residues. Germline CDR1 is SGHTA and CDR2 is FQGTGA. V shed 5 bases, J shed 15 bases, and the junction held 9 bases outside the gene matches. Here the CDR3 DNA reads TGTGCCAGCAGCAAACTAGCGGAAACGCCGTTCTTC. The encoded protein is CASSKLAETPFF.

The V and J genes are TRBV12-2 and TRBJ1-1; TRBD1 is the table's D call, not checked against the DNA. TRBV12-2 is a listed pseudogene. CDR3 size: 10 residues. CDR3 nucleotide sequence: TGTGCAAGTCAGGAGGGGGCTGATTTCTTT. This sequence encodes CASQEGADFF.